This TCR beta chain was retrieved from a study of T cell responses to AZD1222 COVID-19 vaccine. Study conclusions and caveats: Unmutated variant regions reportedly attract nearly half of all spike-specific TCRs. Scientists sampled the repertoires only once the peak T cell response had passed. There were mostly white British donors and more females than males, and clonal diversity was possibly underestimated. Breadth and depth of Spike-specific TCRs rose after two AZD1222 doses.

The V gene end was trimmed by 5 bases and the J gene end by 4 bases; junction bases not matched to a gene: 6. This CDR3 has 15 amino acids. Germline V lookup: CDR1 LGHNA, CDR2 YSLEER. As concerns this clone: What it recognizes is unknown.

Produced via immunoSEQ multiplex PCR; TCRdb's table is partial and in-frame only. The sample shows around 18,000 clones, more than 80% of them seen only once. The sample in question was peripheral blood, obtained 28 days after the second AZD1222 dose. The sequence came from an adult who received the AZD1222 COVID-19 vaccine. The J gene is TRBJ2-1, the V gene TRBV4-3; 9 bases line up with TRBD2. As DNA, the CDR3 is TGCGCCAGCAGCTCCGGGACTAGCAGTTACAATGAGCAGTTCTTC. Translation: CASSSGTSSYNEQFF.